What follows are 18 T cell receptor beta chains derived from one specimen sequenced in a study of blood T cell repertoires in COVID-19. Assay used: immunoSEQ multiplex PCR; TCRdb lists only in-frame clones, some missing. The sample has about 200,000 clones; 70% to 90% are singletons. Sequenced sample: peripheral blood. All receptors come from a woman aged 70-85 years with acute or convalescent COVID-19.

This chain links TRBV7-9 with TRBJ2-5; TRBD1 matches at 11 bases. The germline gives CDR1 SEHNR, CDR2 FQNEAQ (reference sequence). The CDR3 is 16 residues long. V gave up 5 bases and J gave up 1 base; unmatched junction bases: 6. The CDR3 DNA reads as TGTGCCAGCAGCGGCCGGACAGGGGGCCTCCAAGAGACCCAGTACTTC. Its protein product is CASSGRTGGLQETQYF.

The chain employs TRBV6-5 and TRBJ1-3; D call uncertain. The CDR3 is 15 amino acids. Trimming shortened V by 4 bases and J by 1 base, and 11 bases separated the two germline ends. CDR1 is MNHEY, CDR2 SVGAGI, per germline. The CDR3 region has the DNA TGTGCCAGCAGTTTGCGGGTCGCTTCTGGAAACACCATATATTTT. Translation: CASSLRVASGNTIYF.

This rearrangement joins TRBV7-9 to TRBJ1-1, with D possibly matching TRBD1 (6 bases). Trimming removed 2 bases at V and 6 bases at J, with 10 bases between. The CDR3 covers 13 residues. The V gene's germline CDR1 is SEHNR and CDR2 FQNEAQ (reference sequence). Written as DNA, the CDR3 is TGTGCCAGCAGCTTACGGGGGGCCCCTGAAGCTTTCTTT. Translation: CASSLRGAPEAFF.

The chain has TRBV18 and TRBJ1-2; no definite D call. This CDR3 has 15 amino acids. V was clipped by 2 bases and J by 4 bases, with 14 bases between them. The germline gives CDR1 KGHSH, CDR2 LQKENI. CDR3 protein: CASSPGNSGFYGYTF. The CDR3 nucleotides read TGTGCCAGCTCACCAGGTAACAGCGGCTTCTATGGCTACACCTTC.

For the CDR3, the DNA is TGTGCCAGCAGTTCAGGGTTCACTGAAGCTTTCTTT. It specifies CASSSGFTEAFF. This chain uses TRBV6-6 with TRBJ1-1, with a weak D call TRBD1 (5 bases). The V gene lost 4 bases and the J gene lost 4 bases, with 7 bases spanning the gap. Germline loops: CDR1 MNHNY, CDR2 SVGAGI (reference sequence). CDR3 length: 12 amino acids.

J is TRBJ2-5 and V is TRBV18, with 7 bases that match TRBD1. The CDR3 length is 15 residues. With 3 bases clipped from V and 2 bases from J, the junction kept 6 bases outside the gene matches. The germline gives CDR1 KGHSH, CDR2 LQKENI. DNA of the CDR3: TGTGCCAGCTCACCGATGACAGGGATTCAAGAGACCCAGTACTTC. Its translation: CASSPMTGIQETQYF.

The J gene is TRBJ2-3, the V gene TRBV4-2, with TRBD2 matching 9 bases. The J segment lost 3 bases and the V segment lost 0 bases, leaving 7 bases of the junction unmatched. In germline, CDR1 is LGHNA, CDR2 YNFKEQ. The CDR3 has 17 residues. CDR3 nucleotide sequence: TGTGCCAGCAGCCAAGAACGGGGAGCGGGAGGAACAGATACGCAGTATTTT. It yields the protein CASSQERGAGGTDTQYF.

The rearrangement links TRBV7-8 to TRBJ2-1; 7 bases are shared with TRBD1. The CDR3 loop spans 12 amino acids. Trimming at V came to 5 bases and at J to 15 bases, leaving 10 bases not matched to a gene. CDR1 is SGHVS, CDR2 FQNEAQ, per germline. The CDR3: CASSQNRGWWFF. CDR3 nucleotide sequence: TGTGCCAGCAGCCAAAACAGGGGCTGGTGGTTCTTC.

This chain joins TRBV10-3 and TRBJ1-3; no firm D call. The CDR3 is made up of 12 amino acids. CDR1 ENHRY and CDR2 SYGVKD come from the germline V gene. V lost 3 bases, J lost 5 bases, and 5 bases lay in between. The CDR3 loop reads CAISDGRNTIYF. In DNA form, the CDR3 reads TGTGCCATCAGTGATGGGCGAAACACCATATATTTT.

The chain combines TRBV18 with TRBJ1-1; tentatively, D is TRBD1 (5 bases). CDR3 size: 17 residues. V was clipped by 1 base and J by 5 bases, with 20 bases between them. The germline V gene encodes CDR1 KGHSH and CDR2 LQKENI. As DNA, the CDR3 is TGTGCCAGCTCACCACGAGCCGCCTCCGCCGGGGGGACTGAAGCTTTCTTT. Translated: CASSPRAASAGGTEAFF.

The rearrangement links TRBV28 to TRBJ2-7, with a weak D call TRBD2 (6 bases). Looked up from germline, CDR1 is MDHEN and CDR2 is SYDVKM. This CDR3 contains 13 residues. The V and J ends lost 7 bases and 4 bases respectively, with 14 bases between them. CDR3 nucleotides: TGTGCCAGCAAGTCTAGCGTCATTTACGAGCAGTACTTC. It encodes CASKSSVIYEQYF.

The genes are TRBV15 and TRBJ1-5; possible D gene TRBD1, 6 bases. CDR3 length: 14 residues. Germline V gene lookup returns CDR1 LNHNV and CDR2 YYDKDF (reference sequence). V was cut by 3 bases and J by 7 bases, with 13 bases left in between. In nucleotides, the CDR3 is TGTGCCACCAGCAGTTACGGGGACAAACAGCCCCAGCATTTT. As protein: CATSSYGDKQPQHF.

J is TRBJ2-2 and V is TRBV7-9; D call uncertain. From germline, CDR1 is SEHNR and CDR2 FQNEAQ (reference sequence). Deletions cut 0 bases from V and 1 base from J, with 6 bases between. This CDR3 is 15 amino acids long. The DNA for the CDR3 is TGTGCCAGCAGCTTAGCCGGCGGGAACACCGGGGAGCTGTTTTTT. Amino acids: CASSLAGGNTGELFF.

The V gene is TRBV5-4, the J gene TRBJ2-3; possibly TRBD2 for D (6 bases). Germline CDR1 reads SGHNT; CDR2 reads YYREEE (reference sequence). Trimming left V 2 bases short and J 2 bases short, with 12 bases between. The CDR3 runs to 15 residues. The CDR3 protein is CASSLGGILTDTQYF. CDR3 sequence (DNA): TGTGCCAGCAGCTTAGGCGGGATTCTCACAGATACGCAGTATTTT.

A remark on this clone: The same CDR3 arises from other DNA sequences in this sample as well. The V gene is TRBV7-2, the J gene TRBJ1-3; 7 positions agree with TRBD1. Trimming at V came to 1 base and at J to 2 bases, leaving 2 bases not matched to a gene. CDR1 is SGHTA, CDR2 FQGNSA, per germline. The CDR3 has 15 amino acids. CDR3 amino acids: CASSLDRGPGNTIYF. The DNA of the CDR3 is TGTGCCAGCAGCTTAGACAGGGGACCTGGAAACACCATATATTTT.

The chain employs TRBV6-6 and TRBJ2-1; D is perhaps TRBD2 (5 bases). CDR3 length equals 17 residues. Germline values: CDR1 MNHNY, CDR2 SVGAGI (reference sequence). V was clipped by 5 bases and J by 4 bases, with 21 bases between them. The CDR3 DNA sequence: TGTGCCAGCAGTCGGACTCTCACGGGAATAAAATACAATGAGCAGTTCTTC. Translation gives CASSRTLTGIKYNEQFF.

This chain uses TRBV6-5 with TRBJ1-6; D unresolved. V lost 5 bases and J lost 9, with 17 bases in between. Germline V gene data show CDR1 as MNHEY and CDR2 as SVGAGI. The CDR3 covers 15 residues. This CDR3 reads CASSPRTVGSSPLHF. CDR3 DNA: TGTGCCAGCAGTCCGCGGACTGTGGGAAGTTCACCCCTCCACTTT.

The chain uses TRBV28 and TRBJ2-7; 7 nucleotides line up with TRBD2. Germline V gene lookup returns CDR1 MDHEN and CDR2 SYDVKM. The CDR3 consists of 13 residues. V gave up 11 bases and J gave up 5 bases; unmatched junction bases: 12. CDR3 in DNA: TGTGCCGTAACCTCGGGACTAATCAACGAGCAGTACTTC. Amino acids: CAVTSGLINEQYF.